This T cell receptor beta chain is from a study of CD8 T cells in ankylosing spondylitis. Study results and limitations: Clones that were linked to disease were CD8+ and were relatively rare in peripheral blood. Reactive arthritis synovial fluid and blood previously showed some of these motif variants. Ankylosing spondylitis blood appeared to be characterized by a TCR beta motif of roughly eight highly homologous variants.

As concerns this clonotype: The antigen is undetermined.

It was by quantitative 5'-RACE with molecular barcodes that TCR beta libraries were made. In TCRdb, the 5' RACE reads were re-called with MiXCR into one record per CDR3 protein. This table holds some 30,000 distinct CDR3 sequences, 13% to 15% found once. CDR3 length: 13 amino acids. J lost 10 bases, V lost 5 bases, and 7 bases had no gene match. CDR1 is SGHTA and CDR2 is FQGTGA in the germline V gene. The clonotype was recovered from a male donor with ankylosing spondylitis or in good health (not recorded which). The V gene is TRBV7-3, the J gene TRBJ2-1; 8 bases line up with TRBD2. Specimen: blood. CDR3 region: CASSRTSPGEQFF. Here the CDR3 DNA reads TGTGCCAGCAGCCGGACTAGCCCGGGCGAGCAGTTCTTC.